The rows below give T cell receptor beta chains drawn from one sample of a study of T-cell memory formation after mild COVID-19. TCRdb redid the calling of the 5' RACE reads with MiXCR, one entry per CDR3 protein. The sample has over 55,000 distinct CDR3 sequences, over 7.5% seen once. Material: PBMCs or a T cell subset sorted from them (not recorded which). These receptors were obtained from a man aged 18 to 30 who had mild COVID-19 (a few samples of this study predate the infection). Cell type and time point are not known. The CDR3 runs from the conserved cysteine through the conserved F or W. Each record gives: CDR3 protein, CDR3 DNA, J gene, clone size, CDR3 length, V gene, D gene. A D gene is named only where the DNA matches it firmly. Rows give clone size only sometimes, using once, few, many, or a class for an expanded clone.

CASTPDRGDEQFF TGTGCCAGCACTCCGGACAGGGGAGATGAGCAGTTCTTC TRBJ2-1 few 13 TRBV2 TRBD1
CASSQRPNTGELFF TGCGCCAGCAGCCAACGACCCAACACCGGGGAGCTGTTTTTT TRBJ2-2 few 14 TRBV4-3 .
CASSPDQGNQPQHF TGTGCCAGCTCACCGGACCAGGGGAATCAGCCCCAGCATTTT TRBJ1-5 . 14 TRBV18 .
CASSLGQTNYGYTF TGTGCCAGCAGCTTGGGACAGACTAACTATGGCTACACCTTC TRBJ1-2 few 14 TRBV7-8 TRBD1
CASSVSGGAKNIQYF TGTGCCAGCAGCGTCAGCGGAGGGGCCAAAAACATTCAGTACTTC TRBJ2-4 few 15 TRBV7-2 .
CASSFRANTGELFF TGTGCCAGCAGCTTCAGGGCTAATACTGGGGAGCTGTTTTTT TRBJ2-2 . 14 TRBV7-2 .
CASSLGDTAGTQYF TGTGCCAGCAGCTTAGGGGACACGGCCGGGACCCAGTACTTC TRBJ2-5 few 14 TRBV7-9 .
CASSLAPGQAYGYTF TGTGCCAGCAGCTTAGCCCCGGGACAGGCCTATGGCTACACCTTC TRBJ1-2 few 15 TRBV7-2 TRBD1
CSAITRSGSVDTQYF TGCAGTGCAATTACTAGATCCGGGAGTGTGGATACGCAGTATTTT TRBJ2-3 . 15 TRBV20-1 .
CASSQVPGLRYGYTF TGCGCCAGCAGCCAAGTACCAGGGTTGCGTTATGGCTACACCTTC TRBJ1-2 . 15 TRBV4-3 .
CASSVGSSGGRQETQYF TGTGCCAGCAGCGTAGGGTCTAGCGGGGGGCGCCAAGAGACCCAGTACTTC TRBJ2-5 . 17 TRBV9 TRBD2
CASSFGGGYTF TGTGCCAGCAGTTTTGGAGGAGGCTACACCTTC TRBJ1-2 . 11 TRBV12-3/TRBV12-4 .
CSAPGTPGGTQYF TGCAGTGCTCCCGGGACCCCGGGCGGTACGCAGTATTTT TRBJ2-3 few 13 TRBV20-1 .
CASSFTLGAASYGYTF TGTGCCAGCAGCTTTACTCTGGGGGCCGCAAGTTATGGCTACACCTTC TRBJ1-2 . 16 TRBV7-2 .
CSVEGQEKNIQYF TGCAGCGTTGAAGGACAGGAAAAAAACATTCAGTACTTC TRBJ2-4 . 13 TRBV29-1 .
CASSLGRIDTEAFF TGCGCCAGCAGCTTGGGGAGGATCGACACTGAAGCTTTCTTT TRBJ1-1 . 14 TRBV5-1 .
CASSLDQKPYQPQHF TGTGCCAGCAGCTTGGACCAGAAGCCTTATCAGCCCCAGCATTTT TRBJ1-5 . 15 TRBV5-5 .
CSARGTAGATNEKLFF TGCAGTGCTAGAGGGACAGCCGGTGCAACTAATGAAAAACTGTTTTTT TRBJ1-4 few 16 TRBV20-1 .
CASSTIRGAPRTNEQFF TGTGCCAGCAGCACAATCAGAGGGGCCCCCAGGACGAATGAGCAGTTCTTC TRBJ2-1 . 17 TRBV7-9 .
CASSKRLAGNFQETQYF TGCGCCAGCAGCAAAAGACTAGCGGGGAATTTTCAAGAGACCCAGTACTTC TRBJ2-5 . 17 TRBV4-1 TRBD2
CSARDPTGQKLFF TGCAGTGCTAGAGACCCCACCGGGCAAAAACTGTTTTTT TRBJ1-4 few 13 TRBV20-1 .
CASKGSSYNEQFF TGCGCCAGCAAGGGGAGCTCCTACAATGAGCAGTTCTTC TRBJ2-1 many 13 TRBV5-1 .
CASSQVGRGGGYEQFF TGTGCCAGCAGCCAAGTCGGGCGGGGGGGTGGCTATGAGCAGTTCTTC TRBJ2-1 few 16 TRBV4-2 TRBD2
CATSDGRGGGETQYF TGTGCCACCAGTGATGGAAGGGGTGGAGGAGAGACCCAGTACTTC TRBJ2-5 . 15 TRBV24-1 .
CASRPLGGGFTDTQYF TGTGCCAGCAGGCCCCTGGGCGGGGGATTTACAGATACGCAGTATTTT TRBJ2-3 . 16 TRBV2 TRBD2
CASKRLASRLDTQYF TGTGCCAGCAAAAGACTAGCCTCGCGTTTAGATACGCAGTATTTT TRBJ2-3 few 15 TRBV2 TRBD2
CASSDVEGTEQYF TGTGCCAGCAGTGACGTTGAAGGGACCGAGCAGTACTTC TRBJ2-7 few 13 TRBV6-4 .
CASSLRGENTEAFF TGTGCCAGCAGCTTAAGGGGCGAGAACACTGAAGCTTTCTTT TRBJ1-1 few 14 TRBV7-9 .
CASSYSSEGAGQYF TGTGCCAGCAGTTACTCGAGTGAGGGGGCTGGCCAGTACTTC TRBJ2-5 few 14 TRBV6-2/TRBV6-3 TRBD1
CASSRTGTDTQYF TGTGCCAGCAGTCGGACTGGCACAGATACGCAGTATTTT TRBJ2-3 many 13 TRBV12-3/TRBV12-4 .
CASSLQANTEAFF TGTGCCAGCAGCTTACAGGCGAACACTGAAGCTTTCTTT TRBJ1-1 . 13 TRBV7-9 .
CATSDSGAGQETQYF TGTGCCACCAGTGATTCCGGGGCTGGGCAAGAGACCCAGTACTTC TRBJ2-5 few 15 TRBV24-1 .
CASSTRTGGTDTQYF TGTGCCAGTAGTACTCGAACAGGGGGCACAGATACGCAGTATTTT TRBJ2-3 few 15 TRBV19 TRBD1
CASRPGSVGWQFF TGTGCCAGCAGGCCGGGGTCGGTAGGGTGGCAGTTCTTC TRBJ2-1 many 13 TRBV7-2 .
CASSVEKGANTEAFF TGTGCCAGCAGCGTAGAAAAGGGGGCGAACACTGAAGCTTTCTTT TRBJ1-1 . 15 TRBV9 TRBD1
CASSSLGRDTDTQYF TGCGCCAGCAGCTCCCTCGGCAGGGACACAGATACGCAGTATTTT TRBJ2-3 few 15 TRBV5-1 .
CASGGGPESPLHF TGTGCCAGTGGGGGGGGACCCGAGTCACCCCTCCACTTT TRBJ1-6 few 13 TRBV5-5 .
CSARSRNTEAFF TGCAGTGCCCGCAGTAGGAACACTGAAGCTTTCTTT TRBJ1-1 few 12 TRBV20-1 .
CASSLARENQPQHF TGTGCCAGCAGCTTAGCCCGGGAGAATCAGCCCCAGCATTTT TRBJ1-5 . 14 TRBV7-8 .
CASSQTSGVTDTQYF TGCGCCAGCAGCCAAACTAGCGGGGTGACAGATACGCAGTATTTT TRBJ2-3 few 15 TRBV4-3 TRBD2
CASSLVGGQETQYF TGCGCCAGCAGCTTGGTTGGTGGCCAAGAGACCCAGTACTTC TRBJ2-5 . 14 TRBV5-1 .
CASRADRYNEQFF TGTGCCAGCAGAGCCGACAGGTACAATGAGCAGTTCTTC TRBJ2-1 many 13 TRBV7-2 .